These 11 T cell receptor beta chains share one sample of origin, sequenced in a study of blood T cell repertoires in COVID-19. Generated by immunoSEQ multiplex PCR, the TCRdb table keeps only in-frame clones and is missing some. The sample lists some 200,000 clones; 80% to 85% were seen once. Sequencing used PBMCs or T cells enriched from blood (not recorded which). These receptor sequences come from a man aged 40-49 years who had recovered from COVID-19.

Comment on this clone: Germline is not matched at one junction end, which may reflect a read error. This chain joins TRBV18 and TRBJ1-2; a possible D gene is TRBD1 (6 bases). The germline V gene encodes CDR1 KGHSH and CDR2 LQKENI. The CDR3 consists of 16 residues. The CDR3 protein is CASSPQSRGANYGYTF. The CDR3 DNA sequence: TGTGCCAGCTCCCCACAGAGCAGGGGAGCTAACTATGGCTACACCTTC.

In regard to this clone: Other nucleotide sequences from this sample produce the same CDR3. The V call is TRBV28, the J call TRBJ2-7; D remains ambiguous. Germline V gene data show CDR1 as MDHEN and CDR2 as SYDVKM. The V end lost 1 base, the J end lost 6 bases, and 4 bases lay between the germline ends. The CDR3 sequence is 11 residues long. For the CDR3, the DNA is TGTGCCAGCAGTTTATCCGGCGAGCAGTACTTC. This codes for CASSLSGEQYF.

This clone was counted once. This chain connects TRBV5-3 to TRBJ2-3; no reliable D call. TRBV5-3 qualifies as an ORF whose function is uncertain. The CDR3 length is 10 residues. V was trimmed by 8 bases and J by 3 bases, leaving 4 bases between them. Here the CDR3 DNA reads TGTGCCAGTCAGACAGATACGCAGTATTTT. This codes for CASQTDTQYF.

This clone was observed once. The chain has TRBV6-6 and TRBJ2-7; 8 bases fit TRBD2. Germline CDR1 and CDR2: MNHNY and SVGAGI (reference sequence). After removal of 6 bases from V and 3 bases from J, the junction contained 7 bases not matched to a gene. The CDR3 contains 14 residues. The CDR3 DNA follows: TGTGCCAGCAGAAGCGGGGGCAGTTACTACGAGCAGTACTTC. Protein product: CASRSGGSYYEQYF.

The V gene is TRBV5-1, the J gene TRBJ2-1; D is possibly TRBD2 (6 bases). Trimming left V 0 bases short and J 4 bases short, with 11 bases between. Germline V lookup: CDR1 SGHRS, CDR2 YFSETQ. This CDR3 comprises 15 residues. The CDR3 region is CASSLGRRGYNEQFF. In nucleotides, the CDR3 is TGCGCCAGCAGCTTGGGCAGGAGGGGATACAATGAGCAGTTCTTC.

This clone was recorded once. The chain joins TRBV7-9 to TRBJ2-1; D is possibly TRBD1 (5 bases). V lost 1 base and J 13 bases, leaving 14 bases between the germline ends. Germline assignment: CDR1 SEHNR and CDR2 FQNEAQ (reference sequence). The CDR3 is 13 residues long. CDR3 sequence (DNA): TGTGCCAGCAGCTTAGTAGGGAACAGGTACCAGTTCTTC. Protein product: CASSLVGNRYQFF.

The rearrangement joins TRBV28 to TRBJ1-1; D might be TRBD1 (5 bases). The CDR3 length is 15 residues. Germline V gene data show CDR1 as MDHEN and CDR2 as SYDVKM. V was clipped by 5 bases and J by 5 bases, with 18 bases between them. This chain's CDR3 is CASSVPGSGGTEAFF. Written as DNA, the CDR3 is TGTGCCAGCAGTGTACCGGGGTCCGGGGGGACTGAAGCTTTCTTT.

This clone was recorded a few times. This chain links TRBV7-8 with TRBJ2-1; D may be TRBD2 (5 bases). From germline, CDR1 is SGHVS and CDR2 FQNEAQ. V lost 5 bases and J 8 bases, leaving 16 bases between the germline ends. The CDR3 runs to 14 residues. The CDR3: CASSQKRGHDEQFF. In DNA form, the CDR3 reads TGTGCCAGCAGCCAGAAACGAGGGCACGATGAGCAGTTCTTC.

V and J are TRBV15 and TRBJ2-5; the D gene is possibly TRBD1 (6 bases). The CDR3 runs to 14 residues. The V and J ends lost 2 bases and 1 base respectively, with 8 bases between them. Germline-derived CDR1 and CDR2 are LNHNV and YYDKDF (reference sequence). CDR3 in DNA: TGTGCCACCAGCAGAAGGACAGTCCAAGAGACCCAGTACTTC. It yields the protein CATSRRTVQETQYF.

The CDR3 is CASSPLSYYGYTF. The CDR3 DNA is TGTGCCAGCAGCCCCCTATCGTACTATGGCTACACCTTC. This rearrangement joins TRBV3-1 (or the pseudogene TRBV3-2) to TRBJ1-2; D remains ambiguous. Trimming pared 4 bases from V and 3 bases from J, leaving 9 bases between. Germline CDR1 and CDR2: LGHDT and YNNKEL (reference sequence). This CDR3 has 13 residues.

This rearrangement joins TRBV7-9 to TRBJ2-7; D is possibly TRBD2 (6 bases). Germline V CDR1 and CDR2: SEHNR, FQNEAQ (reference sequence). Trimming shortened V by 11 bases and J by 1 base, and 15 bases separated the two germline ends. CDR3 length equals 13 residues. CDR3: CASGGIRSYEQYF. CDR3 bases: TGTGCCTCCGGGGGTATTAGGTCCTACGAGCAGTACTTC.